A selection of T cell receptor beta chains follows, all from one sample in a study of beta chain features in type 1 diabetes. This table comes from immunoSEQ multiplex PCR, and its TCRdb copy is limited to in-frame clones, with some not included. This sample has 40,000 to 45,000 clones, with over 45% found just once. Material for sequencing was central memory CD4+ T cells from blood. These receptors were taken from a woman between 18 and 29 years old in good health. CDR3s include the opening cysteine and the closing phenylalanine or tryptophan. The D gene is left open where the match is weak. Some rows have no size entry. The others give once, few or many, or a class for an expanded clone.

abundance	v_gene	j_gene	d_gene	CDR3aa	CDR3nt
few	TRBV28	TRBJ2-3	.	CASSPLGRGYTDTQYF	TGTGCCAGCAGTCCCTTAGGGCGGGGATACACAGATACGCAGTATTTT
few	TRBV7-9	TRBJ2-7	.	CASSEMRDLVHEQYF	TGTGCCAGCAGCGAGATGCGGGACCTGGTCCACGAGCAGTACTTC
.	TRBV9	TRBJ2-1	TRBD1	CASSGGTGGNNEQFF	TGTGCCAGCAGCGGGGGAACAGGGGGAAACAATGAGCAGTTCTTC
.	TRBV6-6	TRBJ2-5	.	CASSPGAETQYF	TGTGCCAGCAGCCCCGGAGCAGAGACCCAGTACTTC
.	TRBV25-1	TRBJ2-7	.	CASSPDTFRSYEQYF	TGTGCCAGCAGTCCGGACACCTTCCGCTCCTACGAGCAGTACTTC
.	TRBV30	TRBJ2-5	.	CAWVPRPPEGTQYF	TGTGCCTGGGTTCCCAGGCCCCCCGAGGGGACCCAGTACTTC
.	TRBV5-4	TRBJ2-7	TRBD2	CASTDSGLAGREQYF	TGTGCCAGCACCGACTCAGGACTAGCGGGGAGGGAGCAGTACTTC
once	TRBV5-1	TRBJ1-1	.	CASREPTGRAFF	TGCGCCAGCAGAGAGCCCACAGGCCGAGCTTTCTTT
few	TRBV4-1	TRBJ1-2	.	CASSQALNYGYTF	TGCGCCAGCAGCCAAGCCCTTAACTATGGCTACACCTTC
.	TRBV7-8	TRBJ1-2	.	CASSLSTGGVYGYTF	TGTGCCAGCAGCCTCTCAACGGGGGGCGTCTATGGCTACACCTTC